These 28 T cell receptor beta chains were sequenced from one sample in a study of blood T cells in healthy people across ages. The second PCR ran roughly 7 to 11 cycles with a sample-barcoded 5' primer and J-beta primers. One entry per CDR3 protein results from TCRdb running MiXCR on the 5' RACE reads. This table holds approximately 800,000 distinct CDR3 sequences, 53% found once. The specimen sequenced was blood. These receptors all come from an elderly man in good health.

The chain carries TRBV29-1 and TRBJ2-1; 8 nucleotides agree with TRBD1. The better agreement between TRBJ2-7 and the DNA end casts doubt on the J call. CDR1 is SQVTM, CDR2 ANQGSEA, per germline. This CDR3 has 13 amino acids. The DNA of the CDR3 is TGCAGCGACAACAGGGGGGCCTACAATGAGCAGTACTTC. It codes for CSDNRGAYNEQYF.

In this sample, this clonotype turned up a few times. The chain is built from TRBV10-3 and TRBJ2-5; possible D gene TRBD2, 6 bases. Germline values: CDR1 ENHRY, CDR2 SYGVKD. V gave up 10 bases and J gave up 2 bases, with 14 bases separating them. CDR3 length: 13 amino acids. The CDR3 DNA reads TGTGCCACCGCGGCCGGGGGACAAGAGACCCAGTACTTC. Amino acid sequence: CATAAGGQETQYF.

There are a few counts of this clonotype. The V call is TRBV10-3, the J call TRBJ2-7; D is perhaps TRBD1 or TRBD2 (6 bases each). The CDR3 contains 19 residues. Germline lookup yields CDR1 ENHRY and CDR2 SYGVKD. The V end was cut by 0 bases, the J end by 0 bases, with 21 bases between. CDR3 amino acids: CAISESHHGGRPISYEQYF. DNA of the CDR3: TGTGCCATCAGTGAGTCGCATCACGGGGGCAGGCCGATCTCCTACGAGCAGTACTTC.

J is TRBJ2-1 and V is TRBV2, with D perhaps matching TRBD2 (5 bases). CDR1 is SNHLY and CDR2 is FYNNEI in the germline V gene. The V end was cut by 3 bases, the J end by 5 bases, with 14 bases between. The CDR3 sequence is 15 residues long. CDR3 sequence: CASSEEATSNNEQFF. The DNA of the CDR3 is TGTGCCAGCAGTGAGGAGGCCACATCGAACAATGAGCAGTTCTTC.

The chain employs TRBV20-1 and TRBJ1-5, with D uncertain. V lost 6 bases and J 4 bases, leaving 10 bases between the germline ends. Per germline, CDR1 DFQATT and CDR2 SNEGSKA (reference sequence). This CDR3 is built from 12 residues. The CDR3 loop is CSASRENQPQHF. CDR3 nucleotides: TGCAGTGCCTCTCGCGAAAATCAGCCCCAGCATTTT.

The chain couples TRBV5-8 to TRBJ2-4; D possibly uses TRBD1 or TRBD2 (5 bases each). The CDR3 spans 14 residues. The V gene lost 4 bases and the J gene lost 13 bases, with 21 bases spanning the gap. Germline lookup yields CDR1 SGHTS and CDR2 YDEGEE. The DNA for the CDR3 is TGTGCCAGCAGCAGGGACGGGTCTCTACGACAGCAGTACTTC. Amino acids: CASSRDGSLRQQYF.

This clonotype was seen only a few times. The chain combines TRBV15 with TRBJ1-2; 7 bases agree with TRBD1. After removal of 2 bases from V and 2 bases from J, the junction contained 5 bases not matched to a gene. CDR1 is LNHNV and CDR2 is YYDKDF in the germline V gene (reference sequence). The CDR3 is made up of 15 amino acids. This chain's CDR3 is CATSRPPGQNYGYTF. CDR3 DNA sequence: TGTGCCACCAGCAGACCACCGGGACAGAACTATGGCTACACCTTC.

There are a few counts of this clonotype. The chain recombines TRBV12-3 or TRBV12-4 with TRBJ2-3; D may be TRBD2 (6 bases). V shed 2 bases and J shed 14 bases, with 17 bases lying between them. CDR3 length: 13 amino acids. The CDR3 here is CASSLTEGSHGYF. Written as DNA, the CDR3 is TGTGCCAGCAGTTTAACGGAGGGGAGTCATGGGTATTTT.

This clonotype was detected a few times. The genes are TRBV29-1 and TRBJ2-7; TRBD1 agrees at 10 bases. The V segment lost 4 bases and the J segment 2 bases; nucleotides outside the gene matches: 5. The germline CDR1 and CDR2 sequences are SQVTM and ANQGSEA. This CDR3 region has 14 residues. For the CDR3, the DNA is TGCAGCGTTGCTGGACAGGGGGGCACCTACGAGCAGTACTTC. It translates to CSVAGQGGTYEQYF.

This clonotype was seen a handful of times. This chain uses TRBV29-1 with TRBJ2-7; a weak D match, TRBD2 (6 bases). CDR3 length: 15 residues. V lost 5 bases, J lost 6 bases, and 23 bases lay in between. The germline gives CDR1 SQVTM, CDR2 ANQGSEA. The CDR3 is CSVIEVRGGIGEQYF. The CDR3 DNA reads as TGCAGCGTTATTGAGGTTCGCGGCGGGATCGGCGAGCAGTACTTC.

The chain couples TRBV12-3 or TRBV12-4 to TRBJ2-1, with a possible D match to TRBD2 (5 bases). V was pared by 3 bases and J by 8 bases, with 11 bases between. The CDR3 runs to 13 residues. CDR3 residues: CASSLGTRDEQFF. The DNA for the CDR3 is TGTGCCAGCAGTTTGGGTACGCGGGATGAGCAGTTCTTC.

V and J are TRBV12-3 or TRBV12-4 and TRBJ2-6; no definite D call. The ends were cut back, 0 bases at V and 2 bases at J, with 5 bases in the middle. The CDR3 totals 15 residues. The CDR3 DNA reads TGTGCCAGCAGTTTAGCGCGTCCTGGGGCCAACGTCCTGACTTTC. This gives the protein CASSLARPGANVLTF.

This clonotype has just one count. The gene calls are TRBV14 and TRBJ2-4; D gene uncertain. The DNA matches TRBJ2-7 better at its end, which makes the J call doubtful. CDR1 is SGHDN, CDR2 FVKESK, per germline. This CDR3 region has 13 residues. CDR3 DNA: TGTGCCAGCAGCCAAGATAACTTCGGCGAGCAGTACTTC. It codes for CASSQDNFGEQYF.

The V call is TRBV6-4, the J call TRBJ1-2, with D perhaps matching TRBD1 (5 bases). The CDR3 length is 14 residues. Trimming removed 6 bases at V and 0 bases at J, with 11 bases between. CDR1 and CDR2 (germline): MRHNA, SNTAGT. The CDR3 DNA reads TGTGCCAGCAGCGAGACAGTTGCTAACTATGGCTACACCTTC. It translates to CASSETVANYGYTF.

This chain uses TRBV6-2 or TRBV6-3 with TRBJ2-5; 7 bases agree with TRBD1. This CDR3 comprises 13 residues. CDR1 and CDR2 from the germline V gene are MNHEY and SVGEGT. V trimming: 8 bases; J trimming: 5 bases; junction bases outside the gene matches: 8. The CDR3 bases are TGTGCCAGCTCTGGACAGGATCGGGAGACCCAGTACTTC. Amino acids: CASSGQDRETQYF.

This rearrangement joins TRBV6-6 to TRBJ1-5; 10 positions match TRBD1. The CDR3 runs to 16 residues. V was pared by 2 bases and J by 6 bases, with 7 bases of the junction left unmatched. From germline, CDR1 is MNHNY and CDR2 SVGAGI (reference sequence). CDR3 DNA sequence: TGTGCCAGCAGTTACCCAAGGGGACAGGGGACTCAGCCCCAGCATTTT. The encoded protein is CASSYPRGQGTQPQHF.

This rearrangement joins TRBV11-3 to TRBJ2-7; TRBD2 matches at 14 bases. Germline-derived CDR1 and CDR2 are SGHNT and YENEEA. The CDR3 has 16 amino acids. V lost 5 bases to trimming and J lost 7 bases; unmatched junction nucleotides: 10. CDR3 in amino acids: CASSPRTSGRFDEQYF. DNA for the CDR3: TGTGCCAGCAGCCCCCGGACTAGCGGGAGGTTCGATGAGCAGTACTTC.

The rearrangement links TRBV7-9 to TRBJ1-2, with unresolved D. Germline CDR1 SEHNR, CDR2 FQNEAQ (reference sequence). The CDR3 is made up of 15 amino acids. V gave up 4 bases and J gave up 6 bases, with 18 bases separating them. Here the CDR3 DNA reads TGTGCCAGCAGCTCTCTACGCCGGGGATCAGATGGCTACACCTTC. As protein: CASSSLRRGSDGYTF.

This clonotype was seen more than once but under ten times. The chain has TRBV7-2 and TRBJ2-1; no reliable D call. CDR1 and CDR2 from the germline V gene are SGHTA and FQGNSA. The germline V and J ends were trimmed by 1 base and 5 bases, with 15 bases remaining between them. The CDR3 consists of 16 residues. DNA of the CDR3: TGTGCCAGCAGCTTAGTTCGTTCGGCAGACAACAATGAGCAGTTCTTC. This encodes CASSLVRSADNNEQFF.

This clonotype was seen more than once but under ten times. CDR3 region: CASTASGGFLNTQYF. Written as DNA, the CDR3 is TGTGCCAGCACGGCGAGCGGGGGGTTTTTGAATACGCAGTATTTT. The chain links TRBV6-5 to TRBJ2-3; TRBD2 matches at 9 bases. The CDR3 sequence is 15 residues long. CDR1 MNHEY and CDR2 SVGAGI come from the germline V gene. Trimming took 7 bases from V and 7 from J; bases not matched to a gene: 12.

The chain has TRBV12-3 or TRBV12-4 and TRBJ2-3; weak D call: TRBD1 (6 bases). The CDR3 extends over 10 amino acids. V was pared by 6 bases and J by 14 bases, with 12 bases between. Written as DNA, the CDR3 is TGTGCCAGCAGCGCGGACAGCACGTATTTT. Its translation is CASSADSTYF.

The chain couples TRBV7-9 to TRBJ2-5; TRBD1 might be the D (6 bases). The J call is uncertain, as TRBJ2-7 better fits the DNA end. Looked up from germline, CDR1 is SEHNR and CDR2 is FQNEAQ (reference sequence). This CDR3 contains 14 residues. This chain's CDR3 is CASSLRPGDHEQYF. The CDR3 DNA reads TGTGCCAGCAGCTTAAGGCCAGGGGACCACGAGCAGTACTTC.

This clonotype was observed a few times. This sequence joins TRBV6-6 and TRBJ2-4, with TRBD1 identical over 10 bases. V shed 5 bases and J 0 bases; nucleotides not matched to a gene: 7. The CDR3 loop spans 17 amino acids. Looked up from germline, CDR1 is MNHNY and CDR2 is SVGAGI (reference sequence). In DNA form, the CDR3 reads TGTGCCAGCAGTACGGGACAGGGGACGGTAGCCAAAAACATTCAGTACTTC. As protein: CASSTGQGTVAKNIQYF.

The rearrangement joins TRBV6-5 to TRBJ1-1, with D maybe TRBD1 (5 bases). Trimming stripped 7 bases from V and 5 bases from J, with 11 bases between. Germline CDR1 MNHEY, CDR2 SVGAGI. This CDR3 contains 12 residues. The CDR3 bases are TGTGCCAGCACCGGGACGAGGACTGAAGCTTTCTTT. Translating it yields CASTGTRTEAFF.

This clonotype is a singleton in its sample. The gene calls are TRBV28 and TRBJ2-5; D remains unclear. V was clipped by 6 bases and J by 6 bases, with 20 bases between them. The germline gives CDR1 MDHEN, CDR2 SYDVKM. The length of the CDR3 is 15 residues. The CDR3 loop is CASRTDPQSVKTQYF. The CDR3 bases are TGTGCCAGCAGGACCGACCCCCAATCGGTAAAGACCCAGTACTTC.

This clonotype was detected only a few times. J is TRBJ2-4 and V is TRBV24-1, with TRBD1 matching over 7 bases. CDR1 is KGHDR and CDR2 is SFDVKD in the germline V gene. The CDR3 is 15 amino acids. The ends lost 2 bases at V and 8 bases at J; junction bases unmatched: 8. The CDR3 DNA follows: TGTGCCACCAGTGATTCGAGGGGGCTGGGGGACATTCAGTACTTC. Its protein product is CATSDSRGLGDIQYF.

The chain combines TRBV5-1 with TRBJ2-5; TRBD1 might be the D (6 bases). The J call may be mistaken, given a closer DNA end match to TRBJ2-7. The CDR3 covers 14 residues. Germline loops: CDR1 SGHRS, CDR2 YFSETQ. CDR3 sequence reads: CASSATRGTYEQYF. The CDR3 bases are TGCGCCAGCAGCGCAACCAGGGGTACCTACGAGCAGTACTTC.

This rearrangement joins TRBV5-1 to TRBJ2-5; 9 bases match TRBD2. The V and J ends lost 5 bases and 11 bases, in that order; junction bases with no gene match: 13. The CDR3 runs to 14 residues. Germline loops: CDR1 SGHRS, CDR2 YFSETQ. The CDR3 sequence is CASSLQTSGYKQYF. The CDR3 coding sequence is TGCGCCAGCAGTCTTCAGACTAGCGGTTACAAGCAGTACTTC.